This is a list of T cell receptor beta chains from one sample in a study of blood T cell repertoires in COVID-19. The protocol was immunoSEQ multiplex PCR, while the TCRdb copy is restricted to in-frame clones and leaves out a portion. Of over 95,000 clones listed, more than 80% are singletons. Sequenced input: peripheral blood. The receptors shown here come from a woman aged 60 to 75 with COVID-19, enrolled during active disease. CDR3s include the opening cysteine and the closing phenylalanine or tryptophan.

>14|TRBV2
CASNTGALDYGYTF
>14|TRBV27
CASSTLAGAYEQYF
>15|TRBV25-1
CASSVYGGGYNEQFF
>13|TRBV29-1
CSVVSSENYGYTF
>17|TRBV9
CASSETGGRPTNEKLFF
>16|TRBV7-6
CASSEASGGGANVLTF
>12|TRBV27
CASSALSQPQHF
>16|TRBV11-1
CASSSGWPGGSHGYTF
>14|TRBV13
CASSFRGRNTEAFF
>14|TRBV24-1
CATKLGRRTYEQYF
>18|TRBV9
CASSVDPAGIASGNTIYF
>15|TRBV5-4
CASSLGTFLNTEAFF
>15|TRBV7-9
CASSLVSGFDEKLFF
>12|TRBV28
CASSLEVTEAFF
>13|TRBV18
CASSYRVDDGYTF